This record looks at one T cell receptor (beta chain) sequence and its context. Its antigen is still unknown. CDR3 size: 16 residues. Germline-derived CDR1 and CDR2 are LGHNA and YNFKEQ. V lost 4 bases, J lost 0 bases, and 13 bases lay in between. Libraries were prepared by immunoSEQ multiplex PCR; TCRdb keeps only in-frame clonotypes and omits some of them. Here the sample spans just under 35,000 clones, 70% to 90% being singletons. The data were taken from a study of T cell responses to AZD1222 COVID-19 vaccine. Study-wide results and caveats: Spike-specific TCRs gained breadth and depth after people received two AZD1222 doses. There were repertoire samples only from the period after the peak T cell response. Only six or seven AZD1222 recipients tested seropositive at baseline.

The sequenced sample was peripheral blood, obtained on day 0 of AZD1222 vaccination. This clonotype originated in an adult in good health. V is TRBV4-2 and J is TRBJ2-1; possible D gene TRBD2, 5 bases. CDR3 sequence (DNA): TGTGCCAGCAGCCGGGAGACGGGGAGCTCCTACAATGAGCAGTTCTTC. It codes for CASSRETGSSYNEQFF.